This T cell receptor (beta chain) was sequenced in a study of human T cells and chemical hapten exposure. Unfractionated whole blood was the source of the extracted total RNA. Germline-derived CDR1 and CDR2 are KGHDR and SFDVKD. The CDR3 spans 15 residues. The trim removed 3 bases at V and 7 bases at J, leaving 7 bases unmatched. This clonotype was seen a handful of times. TCRdb called the 5' RACE reads again in MiXCR, with one record for every CDR3 protein. The sample has 130,000 or so distinct CDR3 sequences, 4.1% seen once. This clonotype originated in a female donor in good health. The gene calls are TRBV24-1 and TRBJ1-2; 10 bases map to TRBD1. This CDR3 is CATSDVRTGGFGYTF. In nucleotides, the CDR3 is TGTGCCACCAGTGATGTCCGGACAGGGGGTTTTGGCTACACCTTC.